This T cell receptor (beta chain) was captured by sequencing in a study of T-cell reconstitution after alpha-beta-depleted transplantation in children. Preparation of the TCRbeta library used unique molecular identifiers. One entry per CDR3 protein results from TCRdb running MiXCR on the PCR reads. This table has approximately 500,000 distinct CDR3 sequences, 25% to 30% appearing once. Germline CDR1 is MNHNS and CDR2 is SASEGT. J was trimmed by 7 bases and V by 6 bases; bases with no gene match: 10. This CDR3 comprises 15 residues. This clonotype has just a few counts. This TCR derives from a boy under two years old with Wiskott-Aldrich syndrome, due to receive a stem cell transplant. The chain is built from TRBV6-1 and TRBJ2-1, with 9 bases fitting TRBD2. Here the sequenced sample was PBMCs, taken before TCRalphabeta/CD19-depleted stem cell transplant. Written as DNA, the CDR3 is TGTGCCAGCAGCCCTAGCGGGAAGGGGCGGAATGAGCAGTTCTTC. Translation: CASSPSGKGRNEQFF.